These T cell receptor beta chains were read from a single sample in a study of human T cells and chemical hapten exposure. TCRdb reprocessed the RACE reads via MiXCR and lists one record per CDR3 protein. This table has around 75,000 distinct CDR3 sequences, around 10% appearing once. The material sequenced was whole blood, taken in connection with sensitization to the hapten diphenylcyclopropenone (DPC). All receptors derive from a woman in her forties or fifties with alopecia areata. Some clones in this sample may be carry-over from other donors' samples. Both conserved end residues are part of each CDR3. D genes are given only for firm matches. Not all rows give a size; the values are once, few, many and, for expanded clones, a class.

TRBJ2-5,NA,NA,TRBV7-8,TGTGCCAGCAGCTTATGGGAGACCCAGTACTTC,CASSLWETQYF
TRBJ2-1,NA,TRBD1,TRBV20-1,TGCAGTGCTAGAGGTCAGGGGGCCTACAATGAGCAGTTCTTC,CSARGQGAYNEQFF
TRBJ2-7,once,NA,TRBV9,TGTGCCAGCAGCGTAAATAGCGGCTACGAGCAGTACTTC,CASSVNSGYEQYF
TRBJ2-1,few,NA,TRBV5-1,TGCGCCAGCAGCGCAATGAGCGCCAACTCCTACAATGAGCAGTTCTTC,CASSAMSANSYNEQFF
TRBJ2-7,NA,NA,TRBV14,TGTGCCAGCAGCCAAGGGACCCGGCGCGTCGTGGAGCAGTACTTC,CASSQGTRRVVEQYF
TRBJ1-3,few,NA,TRBV29-1,TGCAGTGCTAGACTAAACCCTGGAAACACCATATATTTT,CSARLNPGNTIYF
TRBJ2-6,many,TRBD2,TRBV4-2,TGTGCCAGCAGCCGGACTCTAGCGGGAGGGTCTGGGGCCAACGTCCTGACTTTC,CASSRTLAGGSGANVLTF
TRBJ2-1,NA,NA,TRBV11-2,TGTGCCAGCAGCGAACCGGGACTTCCCTACAATGAGCAGTTCTTC,CASSEPGLPYNEQFF
TRBJ2-7,many,TRBD2,TRBV20-1,TGCAGTGCTAGGTGGGGACTAGCGACGGGAGAGCAGTACTTC,CSARWGLATGEQYF
TRBJ2-7,many,NA,TRBV3-1,TGTGCCAGCAGCCAAGTATTGTACGAGCAGTACTTC,CASSQVLYEQYF
TRBJ2-2,NA,TRBD1,TRBV6-2/TRBV6-3,TGTGCCAGCAGTCTCAGGGGGCCCGGGGAGCTGTTTTTT,CASSLRGPGELFF
TRBJ2-7,many,TRBD2,TRBV12-3/TRBV12-4,TGTGCCAGCAGTTTAAGGGGCGGGGGGACTACGTACGAGCAGTACTTC,CASSLRGGGTTYEQYF
TRBJ1-1,few,NA,TRBV12-3/TRBV12-4,TGTGCCAGCAGCCCAGGGTCCGGCACTGAAGCTTTCTTT,CASSPGSGTEAFF
TRBJ1-4,NA,TRBD1,TRBV18,TGTGCCAGCTCAGGACAGGGGGCGTCTAATGAAAAACTGTTTTTT,CASSGQGASNEKLFF
TRBJ1-1,few,TRBD1,TRBV19,TGTGCCAGTCGCCCGGACAGGGTGGTTCCTGAAGCTTTCTTT,CASRPDRVVPEAFF
TRBJ2-1,many,NA,TRBV18,TGTGCCAGCTCACCACCGCCCTACAATGAGCAGTTCTTC,CASSPPPYNEQFF